This T cell receptor (beta chain) was sequenced in a study of blood T cell repertoires in COVID-19. Study-wide context: T cells, B-cell-depleted T cells, or PBMCs supplied cDNA or gDNA.

The method was immunoSEQ multiplex PCR; TCRdb's version includes in-frame clones alone and lacks a portion of them. The sample records 65,000 to 80,000 clones, over 80% being singletons. This CDR3 contains 12 residues. Germline lookup yields CDR1 MDHEN and CDR2 SYDVKM. V was trimmed by 6 bases and J by 6 bases, leaving 11 bases between them. J is TRBJ1-1 and V is TRBV28, with unresolved D. The receptor's source is a man between 45 and 60 years old with active COVID-19. Sequenced input: peripheral blood. CDR3 sequence (DNA): TGTGCCAGCAGGCCGGGAGGGTCTGAAGCTTTCTTT. Protein sequence: CASRPGGSEAFF.